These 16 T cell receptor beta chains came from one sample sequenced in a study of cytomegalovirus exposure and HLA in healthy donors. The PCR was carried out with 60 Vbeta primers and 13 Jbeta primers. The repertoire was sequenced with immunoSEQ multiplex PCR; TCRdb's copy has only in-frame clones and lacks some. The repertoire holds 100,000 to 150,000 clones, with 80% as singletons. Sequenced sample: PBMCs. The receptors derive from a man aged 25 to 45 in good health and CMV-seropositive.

The CDR3 sequence is CASGDRGSGELFF. The CDR3 DNA is TGTGCCAGCGGAGACAGGGGCTCCGGGGAGCTGTTTTTT. This rearrangement joins TRBV27 to TRBJ2-2, with TRBD1 matching over 8 bases. Trimming took 8 bases from V and 6 from J; bases not matched to a gene: 5. The germline V gene has CDR1 MNHEY and CDR2 SMNVEV (reference sequence). The length of the CDR3 is 13 residues.

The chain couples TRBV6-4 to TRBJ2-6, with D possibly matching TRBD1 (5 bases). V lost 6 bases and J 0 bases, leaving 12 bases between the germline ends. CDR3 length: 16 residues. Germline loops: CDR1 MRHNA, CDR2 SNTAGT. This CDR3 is CASSRQYSSGANVLTF. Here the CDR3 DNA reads TGTGCCAGCAGCCGACAGTACAGCTCTGGGGCCAACGTCCTGACTTTC.

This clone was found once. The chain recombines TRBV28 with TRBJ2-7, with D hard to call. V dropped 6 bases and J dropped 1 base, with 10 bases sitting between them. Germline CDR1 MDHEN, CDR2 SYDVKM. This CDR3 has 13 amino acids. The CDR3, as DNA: TGTGCCAGCAGATCCGACACGTCCTACGAGCAGTACTTC. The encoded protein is CASRSDTSYEQYF.

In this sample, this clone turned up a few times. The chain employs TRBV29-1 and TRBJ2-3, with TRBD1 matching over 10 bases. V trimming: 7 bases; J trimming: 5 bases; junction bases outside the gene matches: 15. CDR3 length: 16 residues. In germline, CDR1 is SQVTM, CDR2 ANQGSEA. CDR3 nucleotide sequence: TGCAGCGCCGGGGGGGGGACAGGGGAGGTTCGAGATACGCAGTATTTT. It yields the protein CSAGGGTGEVRDTQYF.

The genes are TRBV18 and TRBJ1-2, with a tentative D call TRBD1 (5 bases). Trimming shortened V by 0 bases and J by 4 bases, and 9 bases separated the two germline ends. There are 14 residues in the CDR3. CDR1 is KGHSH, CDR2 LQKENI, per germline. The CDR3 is CASSPPTGTYGYTF. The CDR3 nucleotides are TGTGCCAGCTCACCACCCACAGGAACCTATGGCTACACCTTC.

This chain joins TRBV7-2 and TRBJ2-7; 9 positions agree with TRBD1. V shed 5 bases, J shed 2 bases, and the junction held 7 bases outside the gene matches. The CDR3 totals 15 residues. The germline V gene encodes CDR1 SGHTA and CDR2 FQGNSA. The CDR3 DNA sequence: TGTGCCAGCAGCCTACAGACAGGGGGGACCTACGAGCAGTACTTC. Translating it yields CASSLQTGGTYEQYF. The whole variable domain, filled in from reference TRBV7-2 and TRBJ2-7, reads GAGVSQSPSNKVTEKGKDVELRCDPISGHTALYWYRQSLGQGLEFLIYFQGNSAPDKSGLPSDRFSAERTGGSVSTLTIQRTQQEDSAVYLCASSLQTGGTYEQYFGPGTRLTVT.

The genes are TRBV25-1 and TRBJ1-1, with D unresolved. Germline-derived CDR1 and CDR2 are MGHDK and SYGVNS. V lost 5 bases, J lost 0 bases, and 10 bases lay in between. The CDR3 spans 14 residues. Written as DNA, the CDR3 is TGTGCCAGCAGTCTATCGCTGGTGAACACTGAAGCTTTCTTT. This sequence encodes CASSLSLVNTEAFF. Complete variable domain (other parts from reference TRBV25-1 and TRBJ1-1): EADIYQTPRYLVIGTGKKITLECSQTMGHDKMYWYQQDPGMELHLIHYSYGVNSTEKGDLSSESTVSRIRTEHFPLTLESARPSHTSQYLCASSLSLVNTEAFFGQGTRLTVV.

CDR3 in DNA: TGTGCCAGCAGTTCCGGGACAGGGCGACACGAGCAGTACTTC. Translated, it gives CASSSGTGRHEQYF. The rearrangement links TRBV13 to TRBJ2-7, with 9 positions matching TRBD1. V shed 6 bases and J 5 bases; nucleotides not matched to a gene: 8. CDR1 and CDR2 from the germline V gene are PRHDT and FYEKMQ (reference sequence). The CDR3 spans 14 residues.

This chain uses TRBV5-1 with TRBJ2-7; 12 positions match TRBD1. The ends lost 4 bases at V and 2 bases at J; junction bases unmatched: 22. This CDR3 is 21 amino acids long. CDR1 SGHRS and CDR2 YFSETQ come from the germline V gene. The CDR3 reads CASSPRPRDRGPLSRTYEQYF. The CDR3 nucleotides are TGCGCCAGCAGCCCCCGACCCCGGGACAGGGGGCCCCTGTCCCGGACCTACGAGCAGTACTTC.

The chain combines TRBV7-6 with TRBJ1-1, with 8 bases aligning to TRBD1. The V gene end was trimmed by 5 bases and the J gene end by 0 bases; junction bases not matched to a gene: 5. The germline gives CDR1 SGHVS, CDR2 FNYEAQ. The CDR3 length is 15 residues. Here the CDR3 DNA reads TGTGCCAGCAGCCCGCGACAGGGGCTGAACACTGAAGCTTTCTTT. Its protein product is CASSPRQGLNTEAFF.

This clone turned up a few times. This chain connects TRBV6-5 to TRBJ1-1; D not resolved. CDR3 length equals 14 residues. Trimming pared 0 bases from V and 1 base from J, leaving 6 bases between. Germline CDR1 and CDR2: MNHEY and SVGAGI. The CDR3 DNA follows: TGTGCCAGCAGTTACTCGATGAGGAACACTGAAGCTTTCTTT. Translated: CASSYSMRNTEAFF.

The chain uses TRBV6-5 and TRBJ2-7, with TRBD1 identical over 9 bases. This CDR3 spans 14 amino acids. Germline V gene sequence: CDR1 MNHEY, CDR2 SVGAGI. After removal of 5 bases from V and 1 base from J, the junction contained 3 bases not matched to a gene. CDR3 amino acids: CASSTDRGSYEQYF. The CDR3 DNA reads TGTGCCAGCAGTACCGACAGGGGGTCCTACGAGCAGTACTTC.

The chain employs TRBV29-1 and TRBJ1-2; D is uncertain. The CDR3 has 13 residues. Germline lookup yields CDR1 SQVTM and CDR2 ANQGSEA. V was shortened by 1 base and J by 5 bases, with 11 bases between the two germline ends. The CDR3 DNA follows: TGCAGCGTTGAAGTCGAACAGAATTATGGCTACACCTTC. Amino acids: CSVEVEQNYGYTF.

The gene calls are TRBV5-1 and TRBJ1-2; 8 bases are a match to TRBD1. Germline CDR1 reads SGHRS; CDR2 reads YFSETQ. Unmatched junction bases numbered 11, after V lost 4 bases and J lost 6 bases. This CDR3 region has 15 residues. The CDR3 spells CASSPFPDRADGYTF. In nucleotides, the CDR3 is TGCGCCAGCAGCCCATTCCCGGACAGGGCGGATGGCTACACCTTC.

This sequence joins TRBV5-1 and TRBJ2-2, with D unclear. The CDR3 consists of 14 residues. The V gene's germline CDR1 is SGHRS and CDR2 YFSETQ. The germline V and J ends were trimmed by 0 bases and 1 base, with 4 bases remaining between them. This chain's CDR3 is CASSLDRNTGELFF. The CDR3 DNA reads TGCGCCAGCAGCTTGGACAGGAACACCGGGGAGCTGTTTTTT.

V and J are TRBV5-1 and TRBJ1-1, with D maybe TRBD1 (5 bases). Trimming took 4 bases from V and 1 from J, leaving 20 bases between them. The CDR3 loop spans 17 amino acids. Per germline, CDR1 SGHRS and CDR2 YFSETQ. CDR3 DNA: TGCGCCAGCAGCGAAAGGGGCCGGGTGGACCAGAACACTGAAGCTTTCTTT. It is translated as CASSERGRVDQNTEAFF.